The T cell receptor (beta chain) under discussion was sequenced for a study of blood T cell repertoires in COVID-19. Study-level information: The samples span acute and convalescent COVID-19 from the United States, Italy and Spain. PBMCs, B-cell-depleted T cells, or T cells were the source of the cDNA or gDNA that made up the material.

The germline V gene encodes CDR1 SGHAT and CDR2 FQNNGV. Trimming shortened V by 3 bases and J by 3 bases, and 8 bases separated the two germline ends. The CDR3 totals 13 residues. Original processing methods: Nucleated cell counts were estimated from reference gene primer amplification. TCRdb's table, derived via immunoSEQ multiplex PCR, lists solely in-frame clones and lacks some. That table furnishes V, J and clone size, whereas the DNA furnished D and trimming. The sample lists approximately 360,000 clones, roughly 90% seen once, with 0.95% to 1.5% in the top ten. What was sequenced was peripheral blood. This chain joins TRBV11-2 and TRBJ1-2; a weak D match, TRBD1 (5 bases). This clonotype was sampled from a man in his forties with acute or convalescent COVID-19. The CDR3 coding sequence is TGTGCCAGCAGCTTGGGGGGTTACTATGGCTACACCTTC. This translates into CASSLGGYYGYTF.